Listed here is a single TCR beta chain. Its specific antigen is unknown. No base quality values were provided; no much bigger clone lies one nucleotide off. This sample was included in a study of T cell responses to AZD1222 COVID-19 vaccine (dated by TCRdb to about 2021). Regarding the research as a whole: AZD1222 recipients with second doses at about 4 weeks or about 12 weeks were pooled, because spike-specific TCR depth and breadth did not differ between schedules. TCR sequencing covered approximately 230 trial participants: around 210 given two doses of AZD1222 and around 26 given two doses of MenACWY control vaccine. Enrollment into the trials was organized by age into subgroups of 18-55, 56-69 and 70-plus years, and those subgroups contained about 160, 30 and 59 TCR-sequenced participants, respectively.

The CDR3 has 15 amino acids, counting the end cysteine and phenylalanine. Only the CDR3 region is kept as DNA, spanning 45 bases read in frame from base 1. Sequences ENHRY (CDR1) and SYGVKD (CDR2) are obtained from the germline V gene. V gives up 6 bases and J gives up 2 bases, and the segment between their germline ends measures 16 bases. The time point label on this specimen signifies: baseline before first vaccination. Vaccinee samples were obtained from the UK trials COV001 and COV002, which included a single-blind randomized controlled phase 2/3 trial of AZD1222 (ChAdOx1 nCoV-19) in healthy adults. Trial participant PBMC samples were collected at day 0 and day 28 after the second dose for TCRbeta chain sequencing. The investigation overall reported the following: Most participants were white British and females outnumbered males, and the authors suggested that clonal diversity may have been underestimated. Reportedly, almost half of the unique spike-specific TCRs recognized epitopes lying outside the regions that are mutated in the B.1.351 and B.1.1.7 variants. The 56-69-year group was small, and its depth increase did not reach significance, likely because of low power. After two AZD1222 doses, both the breadth and the depth of spike-specific TCRs were significantly higher than at day 0 and than in MenACWY recipients. Conclusions about previously exposed vaccinees were limited because only 5 or 6 AZD1222 recipients were SARS-CoV-2 seropositive at baseline. Vaccine-associated CD4 TCRs spanned the whole spike protein, with dominant responses in regions 160-218 and 743-854. Because no samples from the day 14 peak response were available, repertoires could be characterized only after the peak T cell response.

The CDR3 regions of human TCRbeta chains were analyzed by immunosequencing. Per the authors' processing: Repertoire TCRs were checked for matches against a reference library of SARS-CoV-2-specific TCRs that had been generated using the MIRA antigen-specificity platform. Breadth was defined as the fraction of unique TCRs that were SARS-CoV-2-associated. Depth was defined as the fraction of total T cells that were SARS-CoV-2-associated. Using the MIRA data, each spike-specific TCR was mapped to the spike region that the TCR reacts to and placed in a CD4 or CD8 class. Log10-transformed breadth and depth values were compared by one-way ANOVA with Sidak's multiple comparisons tests. TCRdb retrieved this table from immuneACCESS and kept in-frame rearrangements only. Not all clones are present; in checked studies, unresolved V genes account for under half, and no reason is known for the remainder. V, J and clone size derive from that table, while D and trimming were established from the DNA sequence. The sample yields about 150,000 clones; under 95% were counted once. The leading ten clones occupy approximately 20% of the sample.

The rearrangement combines TRBV10-3 with TRBJ1-1; tentative D gene TRBD1, with 6 bases matching. The sample was peripheral blood, taken on day 0 of AZD1222 vaccination. The receptor was derived from an adult in good health. Here the CDR3 is given as CAISETGSSNTEAFF. The DNA reads as follows: TGTGCCATCAGCGAAACAGGGTCCAGTAACACTGAAGCTTTCTTT.